Following are 21 T cell receptor beta chains from one sample sequenced in a study of T-cell memory formation after mild COVID-19. TCRdb reanalysed the 5' RACE reads using MiXCR and keeps one entry per CDR3 protein. The sample contains 350,000 to 550,000 distinct CDR3 sequences, 15% to 20% of which appear only once. Sequenced material: PBMCs or a T cell subset sorted from them (not recorded which). Every receptor here comes from a young man who had mild COVID-19 (a few samples of this study predate the infection). Cell type and time point are not known.

This chain links TRBV5-1 with TRBJ1-2; no clear D. The CDR3 is 13 residues long. Germline CDR1 reads SGHRS; CDR2 reads YFSETQ. Between the trimmed V and J ends, which lost 0 bases and 7 bases, there was a span of 10 bases. The CDR3 sequence is CASSLGDFFGYTF. The CDR3, as DNA: TGCGCCAGCAGCTTGGGGGATTTTTTTGGCTACACCTTC.

This clonotype occurred many times. The chain employs TRBV3-1 and TRBJ1-1; 7 bases match TRBD1. Losses at the gene ends were 4 bases for V and 3 bases for J; bases not matched to a gene: 8. Germline V gene data show CDR1 as LGHDT and CDR2 as YNNKEL (reference sequence). CDR3 length: 15 residues. Here the CDR3 reads CASSRWDSRYTEAFF. DNA for the CDR3: TGTGCCAGCAGCCGTTGGGACAGCCGATACACTGAAGCTTTCTTT.

This clonotype was counted a few times. V usage is TRBV20-1 and J usage is TRBJ1-2, with TRBD1 identical over 9 bases. The germline CDR1 and CDR2 sequences are DFQATT and SNEGSKA (reference sequence). CDR3 length: 14 residues. With V trimmed by 3 bases and J by 7 bases, 9 bases remained unmatched. CDR3 bases: TGCAGTGCTAGCTGGGGGGACAGGGCCTCTGGCTACACCTTC. It specifies CSASWGDRASGYTF.

At least ten counts were recorded for this clonotype. The chain combines TRBV7-9 with TRBJ1-2; 10 positions agree with TRBD1. The length of the CDR3 is 14 residues. J gave up 5 bases and V 5 bases, and 5 bases lay outside the gene matches. CDR1 SEHNR and CDR2 FQNEAQ come from the germline V gene (reference sequence). CDR3 sequence: CASSTRTGGYGYTF. CDR3 DNA sequence: TGTGCCAGCAGCACCCGGACAGGGGGGTATGGCTACACCTTC. The variable domain in full, completed from reference TRBV7-9 and TRBJ1-2, reads DTGVSQNPRHKITKRGQNVTFRCDPISEHNRLYWYRQTLGQGPEFLTYFQNEAQLEKSRLLSDRFSAERPKGSFSTLEIQRTEQGDSAMYLCASSTRTGGYGYTFGSGTRLTVV.

The table lists this clonotype with many counts. V is TRBV5-6 and J is TRBJ2-7; tentative D call: TRBD2 (6 bases). This CDR3 is built from 14 residues. V dropped 3 bases and J dropped 3 bases, with 13 bases sitting between them. Germline V CDR1 and CDR2: SGHDT, YYEEEE. The DNA of the CDR3 is TGTGCCAGCAGCTGGAGAATGGGGGGCTACGAGCAGTACTTC. Protein sequence: CASSWRMGGYEQYF.

This clonotype was seen a handful of times. CDR3 region: CASSQESGFDSPLHF. For the CDR3, the DNA is TGCGCCAGCAGCCAAGAATCCGGGTTTGACTCACCCCTCCACTTT. V usage is TRBV4-3 and J usage is TRBJ1-6; D is ambiguous. The V gene's germline CDR1 is LGHNA and CDR2 YSLEER. V was trimmed by 0 bases and J by 10 bases, leaving 13 bases between them. The CDR3 loop spans 15 amino acids.

The rearrangement links TRBV5-1 to TRBJ2-5; weak D call: TRBD1 (5 bases). With 2 bases removed from V and 1 base from J, the gap between germline ends came to 15 bases. The CDR3 length is 16 residues. Germline CDR1 reads SGHRS; CDR2 reads YFSETQ. The CDR3 DNA is TGCGCCAGCAGCTTAGACCCAGGGTTTGGCCAAGAGACCCAGTACTTC. As protein: CASSLDPGFGQETQYF.

This clonotype has just a few counts. The V and J genes are TRBV20-1 and TRBJ1-2, with 10 bases matching TRBD1. J was trimmed by 6 bases and V by 3 bases; bases with no gene match: 7. Per the germline V gene, CDR1 is DFQATT and CDR2 is SNEGSKA (reference sequence). The CDR3 totals 14 residues. The CDR3 region has the DNA TGCAGTGCTAGTCTCCGGGACAGGGGCCATGGCTACACCTTC. This codes for CSASLRDRGHGYTF.

The chain carries TRBV9 and TRBJ2-1; possible D gene TRBD2, 5 bases. The germline V gene encodes CDR1 SGDLS and CDR2 YYNGEE. This CDR3 comprises 15 residues. The ends were cut back, 2 bases at V and 1 base at J, with 10 bases in the middle. In DNA, the CDR3 is TGTGCCAGCAGCGTGGGGAGTACGTCCTACAATGAGCAGTTCTTC. It codes for CASSVGSTSYNEQFF. Combining the CDR3 with reference TRBV9 and TRBJ2-1 gives the whole variable domain DSGVTQTPKHLITATGQRVTLRCSPRSGDLSVYWYQQSLDQGLQFLIQYYNGEERAKGNILERFSAQQFPDLHSELNLSSLELGDSALYFCASSVGSTSYNEQFFGPGTRLTVL.

About this clonotype itself: One junction end disagrees with the germline gene, perhaps due to a read error. V and J are TRBV6-7 and TRBJ2-1, with 11 positions matching TRBD2. TRBV6-7 counts as an open reading frame of uncertain function. There are 10 residues in the CDR3. CDR3 DNA sequence: TGTGCCAGCTTCCTAGCGGGGGGCATCTTC. This gives the protein CASFLAGGIF.

The V and J genes are TRBV6-2 or TRBV6-3 and TRBJ2-3, with 8 bases lining up with TRBD2. Per germline, CDR1 MNHEY and CDR2 SVGEGT. The CDR3 totals 16 residues. V dropped 6 bases and J dropped 6; count of bases not matched to a gene: 14. Written as DNA, the CDR3 is TGTGCCAGCAGAGAGCAAGCGGGGGCCGCCTGGGATACGCAGTATTTT. Encoded protein: CASREQAGAAWDTQYF.

The rearrangement uses TRBV2 and TRBJ1-2; the match to TRBD1 covers 7 bases. CDR3 length: 14 amino acids. The ends lost 6 bases at V and 7 bases at J; junction bases unmatched: 11. Germline loops: CDR1 SNHLY, CDR2 FYNNEI. The CDR3 is CASSPQGTESGYTF. The CDR3, as DNA: TGTGCCAGCAGCCCACAGGGGACCGAGAGTGGCTACACCTTC.

The rearrangement joins TRBV15 to TRBJ1-1; D possibly corresponds to TRBD1 (6 bases). CDR1 and CDR2 from the germline V gene are LNHNV and YYDKDF (reference sequence). The CDR3 is 15 residues long. V was shortened by 5 bases and J by 6 bases, with 19 bases between the two germline ends. The CDR3 nucleotides are TGTGCCACCAGCGGACAGACAGGCCTTCTCCCTGAAGCTTTCTTT. Translating gives CATSGQTGLLPEAFF.

This chain connects TRBV4-1 to TRBJ1-4, with D hard to call. Germline V CDR1 and CDR2: MGHRA, YSYEKL. The CDR3 length is 13 residues. With 4 bases removed from V and 4 bases from J, the gap between germline ends came to 7 bases. The DNA of the CDR3 is TGCGCCAGCAGCCTCGTTATTAATGAAAAACTGTTTTTT. Its protein is CASSLVINEKLFF.

This chain links TRBV7-8 with TRBJ1-1; no clear D gene. CDR1 and CDR2 (germline): SGHVS, FQNEAQ. Trimming removed 4 bases at V and 6 bases at J, with 15 bases between. This CDR3 is built from 14 residues. The CDR3 region is CASSSGPPLAEAFF. CDR3 DNA: TGTGCCAGCAGCTCCGGGCCTCCCCTCGCTGAAGCTTTCTTT.

The chain has TRBV2 and TRBJ2-2; D remains unclear. Looked up from germline, CDR1 is SNHLY and CDR2 is FYNNEI. V was clipped by 1 base and J by 0 bases, with 6 bases between them. CDR3 length equals 15 residues. CDR3: CASSEEGPNTGELFF. The CDR3 DNA sequence: TGTGCCAGCAGTGAAGAGGGCCCGAACACCGGGGAGCTGTTTTTT.

The V call is TRBV7-6, the J call TRBJ2-5, with D uncertain. Germline V gene lookup returns CDR1 SGHVS and CDR2 FNYEAQ. The length of the CDR3 is 15 residues. Trimming cost V 4 bases and J 4 bases, with 16 bases left between them. CDR3 nucleotides: TGTGCCAGCAGCTCAGATCAGTTAAAGGGAGAGACCCAGTACTTC. Amino acid sequence: CASSSDQLKGETQYF.

In this sample, this clonotype turned up a few times. The chain links TRBV7-2 to TRBJ2-7; TRBD1 agrees at 10 bases. The J segment lost 1 base and the V segment lost 5 bases, leaving 8 bases of the junction unmatched. CDR3 length: 16 residues. CDR1 and CDR2 (germline): SGHTA, FQGNSA. CDR3 region: CASSLSGDRGSYEQYF. The DNA for the CDR3 is TGTGCCAGCAGCCTATCCGGGGACAGGGGATCCTACGAGCAGTACTTC.

V is TRBV7-9 and J is TRBJ2-5; tentatively, D is TRBD2 (6 bases). The CDR3 covers 12 residues. Germline V lookup: CDR1 SEHNR, CDR2 FQNEAQ (reference sequence). Trimming cost V 6 bases and J 5 bases, with 10 bases left between them. CDR3 bases: TGTGCCAGCAGGCGACTAGTCGAGACCCAGTACTTC. Translated: CASRRLVETQYF.

This chain uses TRBV5-5 with TRBJ1-2; D call uncertain. The germline V gene encodes CDR1 SGHKS and CDR2 YYEKEE (reference sequence). The V end was cut by 1 base, the J end by 3 bases, with 13 bases between. The CDR3 loop spans 15 amino acids. CDR3 in amino acids: CASSLLGFGDYGYTF. The CDR3 DNA reads as TGTGCCAGCAGCTTGTTAGGGTTTGGCGACTATGGCTACACCTTC.

The rearrangement joins TRBV7-2 to TRBJ2-2; the D gene is possibly TRBD2 (5 bases). V was cut by 3 bases and J by 5 bases, with 7 bases left in between. This CDR3 has 13 residues. Germline CDR1 SGHTA, CDR2 FQGNSA. The CDR3 loop reads CASSFPGTGELFF. The CDR3 bases are TGTGCCAGCAGCTTTCCGGGGACCGGGGAGCTGTTTTTT.